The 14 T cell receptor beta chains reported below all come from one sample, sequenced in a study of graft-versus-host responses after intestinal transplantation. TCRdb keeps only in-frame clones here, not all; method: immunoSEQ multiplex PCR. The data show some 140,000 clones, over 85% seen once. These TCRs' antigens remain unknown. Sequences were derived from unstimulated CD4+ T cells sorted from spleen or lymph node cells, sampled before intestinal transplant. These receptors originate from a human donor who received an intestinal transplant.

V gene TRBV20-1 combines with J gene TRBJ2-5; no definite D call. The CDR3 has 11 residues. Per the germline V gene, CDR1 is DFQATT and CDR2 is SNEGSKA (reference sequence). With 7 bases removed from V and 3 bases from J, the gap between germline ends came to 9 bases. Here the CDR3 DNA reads TGCAGTGGTGGGGTCGAAGAGACCCAGTACTTC. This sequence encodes CSGGVEETQYF.

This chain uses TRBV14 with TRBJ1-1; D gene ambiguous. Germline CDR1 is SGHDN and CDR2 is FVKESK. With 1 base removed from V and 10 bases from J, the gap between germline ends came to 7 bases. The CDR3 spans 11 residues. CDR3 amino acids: CASSQGVGAFF. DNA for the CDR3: TGTGCCAGCAGCCAAGGTGTCGGAGCTTTCTTT.

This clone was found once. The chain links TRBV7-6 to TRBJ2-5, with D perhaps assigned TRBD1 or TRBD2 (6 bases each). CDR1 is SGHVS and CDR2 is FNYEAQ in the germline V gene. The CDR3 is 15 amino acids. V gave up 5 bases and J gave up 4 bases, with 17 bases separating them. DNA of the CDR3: TGTGCCAGCAGCACCCCCCGGGGGCGTCGAGAGACCCAGTACTTC. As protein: CASSTPRGRRETQYF.

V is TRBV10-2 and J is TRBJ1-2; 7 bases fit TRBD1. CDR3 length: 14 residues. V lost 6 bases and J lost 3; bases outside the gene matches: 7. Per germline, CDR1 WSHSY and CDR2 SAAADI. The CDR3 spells CASRGGGEDYGYTF. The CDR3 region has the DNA TGCGCCAGCAGGGGAGGGGGCGAGGACTATGGCTACACCTTC.

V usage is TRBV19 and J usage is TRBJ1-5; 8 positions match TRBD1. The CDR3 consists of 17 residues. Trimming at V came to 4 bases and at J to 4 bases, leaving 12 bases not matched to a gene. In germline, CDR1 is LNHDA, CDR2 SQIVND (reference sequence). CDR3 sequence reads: CASSTPQGALTNQPQHF. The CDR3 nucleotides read TGTGCCAGTAGTACACCCCAGGGGGCTCTTACTAATCAGCCCCAGCATTTT.

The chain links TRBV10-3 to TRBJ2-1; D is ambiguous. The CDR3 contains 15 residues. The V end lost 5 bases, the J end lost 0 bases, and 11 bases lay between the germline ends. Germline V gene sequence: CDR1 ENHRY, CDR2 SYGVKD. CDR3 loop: CAISSSVPSYNEQFF. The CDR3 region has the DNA TGTGCCATCAGTTCCAGCGTTCCCTCCTACAATGAGCAGTTCTTC.

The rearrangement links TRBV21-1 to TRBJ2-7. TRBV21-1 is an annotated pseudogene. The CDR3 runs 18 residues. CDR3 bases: TGTGCCAGCAGCAACGGACTCTGGGGCAGTGTCAGCTCCTACGAGCAGTACTTC. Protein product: CASSNGLWGSVSSYEQYF.

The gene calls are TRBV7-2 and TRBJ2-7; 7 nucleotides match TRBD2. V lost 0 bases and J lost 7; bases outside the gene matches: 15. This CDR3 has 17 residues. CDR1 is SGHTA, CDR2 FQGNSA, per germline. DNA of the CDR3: TGTGCCAGCAGCTTAGCTAGACTAGCAAACGCAGCAGGGGAGCAGTACTTC. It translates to CASSLARLANAAGEQYF.

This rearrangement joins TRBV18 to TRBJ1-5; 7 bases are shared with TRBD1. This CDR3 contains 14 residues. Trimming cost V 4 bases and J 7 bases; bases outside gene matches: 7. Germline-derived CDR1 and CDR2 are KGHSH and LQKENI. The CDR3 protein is CASSLDREGQPQHF. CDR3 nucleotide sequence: TGTGCCAGCTCACTCGACAGGGAAGGGCAGCCCCAGCATTTT.

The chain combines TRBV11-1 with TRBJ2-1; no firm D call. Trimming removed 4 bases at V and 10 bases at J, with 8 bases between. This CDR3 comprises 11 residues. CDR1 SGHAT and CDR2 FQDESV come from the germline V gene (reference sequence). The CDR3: CASSSTWEQFF. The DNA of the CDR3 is TGTGCCAGCAGCTCGACCTGGGAGCAGTTCTTC.

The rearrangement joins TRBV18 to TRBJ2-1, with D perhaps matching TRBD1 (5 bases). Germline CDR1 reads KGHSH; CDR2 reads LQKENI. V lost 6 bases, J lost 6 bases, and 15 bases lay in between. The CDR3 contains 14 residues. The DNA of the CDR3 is TGTGCCAGCTCCCTCCAGGGTTTGGGCAATGAGCAGTTCTTC. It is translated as CASSLQGLGNEQFF.

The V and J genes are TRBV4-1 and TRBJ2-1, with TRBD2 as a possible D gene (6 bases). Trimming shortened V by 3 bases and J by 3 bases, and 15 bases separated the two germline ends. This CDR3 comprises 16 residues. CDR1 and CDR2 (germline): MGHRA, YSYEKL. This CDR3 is CASSHTTGTDYNEQFF. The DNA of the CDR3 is TGCGCCAGCAGCCATACAACCGGGACTGACTACAATGAGCAGTTCTTC.

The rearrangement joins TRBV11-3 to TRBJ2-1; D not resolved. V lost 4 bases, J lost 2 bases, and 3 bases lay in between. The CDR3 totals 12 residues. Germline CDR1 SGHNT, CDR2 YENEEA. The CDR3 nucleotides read TGTGCCAGCAGCTCCACCTACAATGAGCAGTTCTTC. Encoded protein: CASSSTYNEQFF.

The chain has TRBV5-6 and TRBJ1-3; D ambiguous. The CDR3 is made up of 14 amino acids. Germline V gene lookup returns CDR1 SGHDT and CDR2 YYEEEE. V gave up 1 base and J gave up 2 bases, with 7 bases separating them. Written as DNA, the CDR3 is TGTGCCAGCAGCTTGAACGGGGCTGGAAACACCATATATTTT. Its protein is CASSLNGAGNTIYF.